The rows below give T cell receptor beta chains drawn from one sample of a study of cytomegalovirus exposure and HLA in healthy donors. The data were produced by immunoSEQ multiplex PCR, yet TCRdb's version contains in-frame clones alone and is incomplete. This sample has around 110,000 clones, with over 65% found just once. The sequencing sample was made of PBMCs. The source is a woman aged 25 to 45 in good health and CMV-seronegative. Both conserved end residues are part of each CDR3. The D gene is left open where the match is weak. Expanded clones are given a class, and other clones once, few, many or no size at all.

.	TRBV29-1	.	13	TRBJ1-2	TGCAGCGTTGAGTGGGGCTCTAACTATGGCTACACCTTC	CSVEWGSNYGYTF
.	TRBV11-3	.	16	TRBJ1-2	TGTGCCAGCAGCTCCAATACAGGGTATCAGTACTATGGCTACACCTTC	CASSSNTGYQYYGYTF
.	TRBV13	.	15	TRBJ2-1	TGTGCCAGCAGCTTGCTGCGAGGAGCTTACAATGAGCAGTTCTTC	CASSLLRGAYNEQFF
.	TRBV5-1	.	16	TRBJ2-2	TGCGCCAGCAGCTTGGATCCGGTGGTAAACACCGGGGAGCTGTTTTTT	CASSLDPVVNTGELFF
.	TRBV5-8	.	17	TRBJ1-3	TGTGCCAGCAGCTTGGAGTTAGTGAGTCATATCGGAAACACCATATATTTT	CASSLELVSHIGNTIYF
few	TRBV11-2	TRBD1	11	TRBJ2-7	TGTGCCAGCAGCTTGCACCGGGACAGGTTTTTC	CASSLHRDRFF
.	TRBV25-1	.	13	TRBJ2-7	TGTGCCAGCAGTGAGGACAGCTCCTACGAGCAGTACTTC	CASSEDSSYEQYF
.	TRBV5-1	TRBD1	18	TRBJ1-1	TGCGCCAGCAGCTTGATAACCGGGACAGGGGCATCGAACACTGAAGCTTTCTTT	CASSLITGTGASNTEAFF
.	TRBV12-5	TRBD2	16	TRBJ2-5	TGTGCTAGTGGTTTAGGTAGCGGGGGGGCAGTAGAGACCCAGTACTTC	CASGLGSGGAVETQYF
.	TRBV7-9	TRBD2	15	TRBJ2-7	TGTGCCAGCAGCTTAGAGACTAGCGGGAGGGGTGAGCAGTACTTC	CASSLETSGRGEQYF
.	TRBV27	.	11	TRBJ2-3	TGTGCCAGCAGTCGGGGAGGCTCGCAGTATTTT	CASSRGGSQYF
once	TRBV27	.	13	TRBJ1-2	TGTGCCAGCAGTTTAAGGGGTAACTATGGCTACACCTTC	CASSLRGNYGYTF
.	TRBV7-9	TRBD2	13	TRBJ2-2	TGTGTCCCAACGGGGGGTCGTGGCGGGGAGCTGTTTTTT	CVPTGGRGGELFF
.	TRBV11-2	.	12	TRBJ2-3	TGTGCCAGCAGCTCTACAGGGGATACGCAGTATTTT	CASSSTGDTQYF
.	TRBV7-9	TRBD1	14	TRBJ1-1	TGTGCCAGCAGCTTAGTGGGACAGGCCACTGAAGCTTTCTTT	CASSLVGQATEAFF
.	TRBV4-3	TRBD1	16	TRBJ1-1	TGCGCCAGCAGCCTTCCGACAGGGACGGGAGGGACTGAAGCTTTCTTT	CASSLPTGTGGTEAFF
few	TRBV10-3	TRBD1	15	TRBJ1-3	TGTGCCATCAGGGGACACGGACAGGGGGCGTACACCATATATTTT	CAIRGHGQGAYTIYF
.	TRBV6-1	.	16	TRBJ1-1	TGTGCCAGCAGTGCCTCGGGGGGGACCCATAACACTGAAGCTTTCTTT	CASSASGGTHNTEAFF
.	TRBV2	TRBD1	15	TRBJ1-2	TGTGCCAGCAGTGAGCTAGGACAGGGGATTCATGGCTACACCTTC	CASSELGQGIHGYTF
.	TRBV7-2	TRBD1	16	TRBJ1-5	TGTGCCAGCAGCTTAATACAGGACAGGGGTGGTGCGGCCCAGCATTTT	CASSLIQDRGGAAQHF
.	TRBV30	.	11	TRBJ1-1	TGTGCCTGCAGGAAGAACACTGAAGCTTTCTTT	CACRKNTEAFF
.	TRBV11-3	.	14	TRBJ1-2	TGTGCCAGCAGCCAAGAGGACAGAGCCTATGGCTACACCTTC	CASSQEDRAYGYTF
.	TRBV13	TRBD1	13	TRBJ1-2	TGTGCCAGCAGCCTTGGACAGGTCTATGGCTACACCTTC	CASSLGQVYGYTF
.	TRBV19	TRBD1	13	TRBJ1-6	TGTGCCAGTACCCGGACAGGGACTTCACCCCTCCACTTT	CASTRTGTSPLHF
.	TRBV2	.	14	TRBJ1-5	TGTGCCAGCAGGGGGGGTACAAGCAATCAGCCCCAGCATTTT	CASRGGTSNQPQHF
few	TRBV6-5	TRBD1	16	TRBJ1-1	TGTGCCAGCAGTTCGAGAACCAGGGGGCATGTCACTGAAGCTTTCTTT	CASSSRTRGHVTEAFF
.	TRBV20-1	.	11	TRBJ1-1	TGCAGTGCTAGAGTGTCGGGTAAAGCTTTCTTT	CSARVSGKAFF
.	TRBV5-1	TRBD1	14	TRBJ1-1	TGCGCCAGCAGCACTCGACAGGGATTCACTGAAGCTTTCTTT	CASSTRQGFTEAFF
.	TRBV11-3	.	14	TRBJ1-3	TGTGCCAGCAGCCTCGGACAGCCTGGAAACACCATATATTTT	CASSLGQPGNTIYF
.	TRBV7-7	.	13	TRBJ1-1	TGTGCCAGCAGCGTATTGGACGGGGGTGAAGCTTTCTTT	CASSVLDGGEAFF
once	TRBV28	TRBD1	13	TRBJ1-4	TGTGCCAGCTCGACAGGGGTGGTTGAAAAACTGTTTTTT	CASSTGVVEKLFF